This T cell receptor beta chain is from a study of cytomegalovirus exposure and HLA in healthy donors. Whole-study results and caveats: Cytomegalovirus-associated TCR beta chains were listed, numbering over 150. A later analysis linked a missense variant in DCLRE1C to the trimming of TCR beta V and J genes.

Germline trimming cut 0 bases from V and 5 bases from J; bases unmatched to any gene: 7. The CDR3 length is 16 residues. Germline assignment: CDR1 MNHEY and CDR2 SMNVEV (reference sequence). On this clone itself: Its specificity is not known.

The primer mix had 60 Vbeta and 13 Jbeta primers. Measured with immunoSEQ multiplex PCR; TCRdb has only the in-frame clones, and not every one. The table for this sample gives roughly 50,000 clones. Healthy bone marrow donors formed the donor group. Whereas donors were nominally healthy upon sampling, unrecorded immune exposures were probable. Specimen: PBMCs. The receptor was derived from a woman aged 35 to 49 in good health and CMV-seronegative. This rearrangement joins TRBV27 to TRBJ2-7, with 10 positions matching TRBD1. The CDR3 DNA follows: TGTGCCAGCAGTTTATCCCCGGACAGGGGGATGGACGAGCAGTACTTC. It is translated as CASSLSPDRGMDEQYF.